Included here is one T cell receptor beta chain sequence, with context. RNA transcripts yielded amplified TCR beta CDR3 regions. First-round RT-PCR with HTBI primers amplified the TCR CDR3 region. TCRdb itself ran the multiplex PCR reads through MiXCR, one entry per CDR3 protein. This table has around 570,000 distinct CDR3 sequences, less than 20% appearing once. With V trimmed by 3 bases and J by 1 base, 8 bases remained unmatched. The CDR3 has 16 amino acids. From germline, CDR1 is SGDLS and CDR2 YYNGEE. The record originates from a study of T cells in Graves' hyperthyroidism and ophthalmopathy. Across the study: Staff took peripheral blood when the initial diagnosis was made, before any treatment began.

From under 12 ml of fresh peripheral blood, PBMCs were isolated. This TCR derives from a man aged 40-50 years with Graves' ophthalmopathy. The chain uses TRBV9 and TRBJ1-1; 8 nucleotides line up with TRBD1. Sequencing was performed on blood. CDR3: CASSDNRGAGNTEAFF. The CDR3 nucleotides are TGTGCCAGCAGCGATAACAGGGGGGCCGGGAACACTGAAGCTTTCTTT.